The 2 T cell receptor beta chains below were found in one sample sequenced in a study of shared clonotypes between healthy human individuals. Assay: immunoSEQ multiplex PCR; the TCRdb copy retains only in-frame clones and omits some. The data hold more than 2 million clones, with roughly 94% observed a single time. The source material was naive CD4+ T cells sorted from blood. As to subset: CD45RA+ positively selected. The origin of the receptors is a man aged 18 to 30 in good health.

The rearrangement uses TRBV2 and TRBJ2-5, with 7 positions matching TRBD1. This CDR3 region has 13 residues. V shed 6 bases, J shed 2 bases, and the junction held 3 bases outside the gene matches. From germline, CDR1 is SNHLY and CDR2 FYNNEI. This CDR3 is CASRVDRQETQYF. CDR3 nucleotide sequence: TGTGCCAGCAGAGTGGACAGGCAAGAGACCCAGTACTTC.

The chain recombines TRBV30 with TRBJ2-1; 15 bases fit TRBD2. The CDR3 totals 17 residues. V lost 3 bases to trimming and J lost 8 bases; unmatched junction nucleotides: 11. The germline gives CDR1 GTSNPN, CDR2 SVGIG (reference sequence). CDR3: CAWSATRTSGRADEQFF. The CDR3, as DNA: TGTGCCTGGAGCGCTACCCGGACTAGCGGGAGGGCCGATGAGCAGTTCTTC.